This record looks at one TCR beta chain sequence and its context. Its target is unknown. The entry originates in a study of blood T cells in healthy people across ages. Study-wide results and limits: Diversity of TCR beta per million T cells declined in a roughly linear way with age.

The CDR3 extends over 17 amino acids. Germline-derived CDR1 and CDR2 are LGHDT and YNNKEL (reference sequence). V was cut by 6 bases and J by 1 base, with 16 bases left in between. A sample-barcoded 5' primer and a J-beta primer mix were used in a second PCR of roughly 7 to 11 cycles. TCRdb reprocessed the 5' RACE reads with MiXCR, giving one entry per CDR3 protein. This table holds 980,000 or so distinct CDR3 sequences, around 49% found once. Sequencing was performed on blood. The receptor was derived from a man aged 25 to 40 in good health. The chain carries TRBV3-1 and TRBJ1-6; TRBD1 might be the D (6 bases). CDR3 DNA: TGTGCCAGCAGACCCAGGGGTTTCGTGTCCTATAATTCACCCCTCCACTTT. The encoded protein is CASRPRGFVSYNSPLHF.